This entry is about one T cell receptor (beta chain). These data belong to a study of blood T cell repertoires in COVID-19. About the study: The samples span acute and convalescent COVID-19 from the United States, Italy and Spain. Sample material is recorded as cDNA or gDNA derived from T cells, B-cell-depleted T cells, or PBMCs.

As originally analysed: Quantification of nucleated cells was approximated via reference gene primer amplification. Sequencing was performed with immunoSEQ multiplex PCR; in TCRdb, only in-frame clones are kept and a portion is missing. V, J and clone size derive from that table, while D and trimming were established from the DNA sequence. The data hold around 250,000 clones, with 86% observed a single time. Seattle enrolled patients during active infection and tracked them longitudinally. The CDR3 consists of 15 residues. The germline gives CDR1 ENHRY, CDR2 SYGVKD. V shed 6 bases and J 5 bases; nucleotides not matched to a gene: 4.

Sequencing was done on a sample of peripheral blood. J is TRBJ2-3 and V is TRBV10-3; 14 bases map to TRBD2. The sequence was collected from a woman of 80 years or more with COVID-19, enrolled during active disease. CDR3 region: CAISPGTSGGDTQYF. The CDR3 DNA reads TGTGCCATCAGCCCCGGGACTAGCGGGGGAGATACGCAGTATTTT.